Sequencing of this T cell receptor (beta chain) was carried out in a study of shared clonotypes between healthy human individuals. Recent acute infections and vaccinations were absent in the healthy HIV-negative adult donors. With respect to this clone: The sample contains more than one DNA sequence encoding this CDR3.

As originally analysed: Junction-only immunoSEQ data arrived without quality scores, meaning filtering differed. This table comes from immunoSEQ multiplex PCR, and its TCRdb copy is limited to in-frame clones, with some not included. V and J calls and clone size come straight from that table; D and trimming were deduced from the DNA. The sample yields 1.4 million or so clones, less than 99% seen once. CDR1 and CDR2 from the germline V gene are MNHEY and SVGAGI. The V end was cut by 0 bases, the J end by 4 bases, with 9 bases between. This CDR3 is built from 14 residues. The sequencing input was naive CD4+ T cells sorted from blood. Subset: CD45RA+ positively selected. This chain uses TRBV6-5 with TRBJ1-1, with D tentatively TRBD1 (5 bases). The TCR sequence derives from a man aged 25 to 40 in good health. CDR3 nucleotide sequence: TGTGCCAGCAGTTACTCGAGGGGAGGCACTGAAGCTTTCTTT. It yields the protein CASSYSRGGTEAFF.